This passage covers 23 T cell receptor beta chains from one sample sequenced in a study of immune evolution from preneoplasia to lung adenocarcinoma. Profiled with immunoSEQ multiplex PCR; TCRdb holds only in-frame clones, not every one. The sample includes 6,500 to 7,500 clones, 79% seen only once; the top ten take about 7.8%. The specimen was FFPE minimally invasive lung adenocarcinoma tissue. The receptors stem from a person in their 70s with lung adenocarcinoma.

V gene TRBV29-1 combines with J gene TRBJ1-5, with D possibly TRBD1 on 5 matching bases. Germline V gene lookup returns CDR1 SQVTM and CDR2 ANQGSEA. The CDR3 consists of 12 residues. Trimming removed 4 bases at V and 4 bases at J, with 8 bases between. The CDR3 region is CSVGGSNQPQHF. Here the CDR3 DNA reads TGCAGCGTTGGGGGCAGTAATCAGCCCCAGCATTTT.

The J gene is TRBJ1-4, the V gene TRBV29-1; D unresolved. CDR3 length: 12 residues. CDR1 is SQVTM, CDR2 ANQGSEA, per germline. Trimming took off 0 bases at V and 6 bases at J, with 5 bases between the two ends. The CDR3 is CSVEERDEKLFF. In nucleotides, the CDR3 is TGCAGCGTTGAAGAGAGAGATGAAAAACTGTTTTTT.

The chain couples TRBV6-1 to TRBJ2-1; D may match TRBD1 or TRBD2 (6 bases each). This CDR3 is 16 amino acids long. Per germline, CDR1 MNHNS and CDR2 SASEGT. The V end lost 3 bases, the J end lost 4 bases, and 16 bases lay between the germline ends. The CDR3 loop reads CASSDWGAWVYNEQFF. The CDR3 DNA sequence: TGTGCCAGCAGTGATTGGGGGGCCTGGGTTTACAATGAGCAGTTCTTC.

The genes are TRBV15 and TRBJ1-2, with D tentatively TRBD1 (6 bases). Looked up from germline, CDR1 is LNHNV and CDR2 is YYDKDF (reference sequence). Trimming pared 5 bases from V and 7 bases from J, leaving 20 bases between. The CDR3 spans 15 residues. The CDR3 is CATSGDPQVRGGYTF. Written as DNA, the CDR3 is TGTGCCACCAGCGGGGACCCCCAGGTCAGGGGTGGCTACACCTTC.

This clone appeared a few times. V usage is TRBV5-6 and J usage is TRBJ2-5; tentative D call: TRBD1 (6 bases). V was pared by 2 bases and J by 0 bases, with 14 bases between. The V gene's germline CDR1 is SGHDT and CDR2 YYEEEE. The CDR3 has 16 amino acids. CDR3 sequence: CASSFLRGSNQETQYF. In DNA, the CDR3 is TGTGCCAGCAGCTTTCTCAGGGGCAGTAACCAAGAGACCCAGTACTTC.

The chain is built from TRBV10-1 and TRBJ2-7; 7 bases line up with TRBD2. Germline V CDR1 and CDR2: WNHNN, SYGVQD (reference sequence). This CDR3 is 13 amino acids long. J gave up 4 bases and V 5 bases, and 5 bases lay outside the gene matches. The CDR3 loop is CASSSSGGYEQYF. The CDR3 nucleotides are TGCGCCAGCAGTTCCTCGGGGGGTTACGAGCAGTACTTC.

For this clone: Its ends do not fully match the called genes, so a read error is possible. This chain uses TRBV7-9 with TRBJ2-5; TRBD1 is a possible D gene (6 bases). Germline loops: CDR1 SEHNR, CDR2 FQNEAQ (reference sequence). The CDR3 consists of 14 residues. CDR3 sequence: CASSPRLGQATQYF. DNA for the CDR3: TGTGCCAGCAGCCCAAGACTGGGACAAGCGACCCAGTACTTC.

In this sample, this clone turned up a few times. The V call is TRBV2, the J call TRBJ1-4; 7 nucleotides agree with TRBD1. The germline CDR1 and CDR2 sequences are SNHLY and FYNNEI. V lost 6 bases, J lost 3 bases, and 4 bases stayed unmatched. This CDR3 contains 14 residues. As DNA, the CDR3 is TGTGCCAGCAGAGCGACAGGGCCTAATGAAAAACTGTTTTTT. It codes for CASRATGPNEKLFF.

This rearrangement joins TRBV27 to TRBJ1-5; D not resolved. The CDR3 is 16 residues long. Trimming left V 10 bases short and J 5 bases short, with 24 bases between. Germline assignment: CDR1 MNHEY and CDR2 SMNVEV (reference sequence). In DNA, the CDR3 is TGTGCCACGCAAAAACAAGGCCAGACGGTAGATCAGCCCCAGCATTTT. Amino acid sequence: CATQKQGQTVDQPQHF.

The rearrangement joins TRBV5-1 to TRBJ1-1, with D possibly TRBD1 on 5 matching bases. From germline, CDR1 is SGHRS and CDR2 YFSETQ. The CDR3 totals 15 residues. Between the trimmed V and J ends, which lost 0 bases and 0 bases, there was a span of 9 bases. CDR3 bases: TGCGCCAGCAGCTTGGAAGGGGAAATGAACACTGAAGCTTTCTTT. Translating gives CASSLEGEMNTEAFF.

The V call is TRBV4-3, the J call TRBJ2-5, with D tentatively TRBD1 or TRBD2 (5 bases each). This CDR3 region has 15 residues. Looked up from germline, CDR1 is LGHNA and CDR2 is YSLEER. The V gene lost 0 bases and the J gene lost 0 bases, with 8 bases spanning the gap. The CDR3: CASSQDWGYQETQYF. CDR3 DNA: TGCGCCAGCAGCCAAGATTGGGGGTACCAAGAGACCCAGTACTTC.

The rearrangement links TRBV21-1 to TRBJ2-1; the DNA was not used to check the table's D call, TRBD2. TRBV21-1 is given as a pseudogene. The CDR3 consists of 19 residues. The CDR3 loop is CASGAGTWNIPRSYNEQFF. CDR3 sequence (DNA): TGTGCCAGCGGCGCGGGAACCTGGAACATACCACGCAGCTACAATGAGCAGTTCTTC.

V gene TRBV20-1 combines with J gene TRBJ2-5; the D gene is possibly TRBD2 (5 bases). V was cut by 3 bases and J by 5 bases, with 7 bases left in between. Germline V gene lookup returns CDR1 DFQATT and CDR2 SNEGSKA (reference sequence). The CDR3 is 11 amino acids. The CDR3 loop reads CSASSGETQYF. The CDR3 region has the DNA TGCAGTGCTAGTTCGGGGGAGACCCAGTACTTC.

This chain joins TRBV11-2 and TRBJ1-2; the D gene is possibly TRBD1 (6 bases). Trimming took 5 bases from V and 4 from J, leaving 14 bases between them. The germline gives CDR1 SGHAT, CDR2 FQNNGV. The CDR3 runs to 14 residues. CDR3 residues: CASSLAQGTYGYTF. CDR3 sequence (DNA): TGTGCCAGCAGCCTTGCACAGGGAACCTATGGCTACACCTTC.

The V and J genes are TRBV6-5 and TRBJ2-1; 8 bases map to TRBD2. The CDR3 totals 15 residues. J was trimmed by 3 bases and V by 6 bases; bases with no gene match: 7. Germline CDR1 is MNHEY and CDR2 is SVGAGI. The CDR3 here is CASRLGLDGYNEQFF. CDR3 DNA sequence: TGTGCCAGCAGGTTGGGACTAGATGGCTACAATGAGCAGTTCTTC.

This chain links TRBV29-1 with TRBJ2-3; tentatively, D is TRBD2 (5 bases). The length of the CDR3 is 14 residues. Trimming stripped 2 bases from V and 7 bases from J, with 16 bases between. From germline, CDR1 is SQVTM and CDR2 ANQGSEA. The CDR3 spells CSVESGKSPYTQYF. The CDR3 DNA reads as TGCAGCGTTGAATCGGGGAAATCCCCGTATACGCAGTATTTT.

V usage is TRBV7-9 and J usage is TRBJ1-1, with D possibly being TRBD1 (5 bases). Germline V gene lookup returns CDR1 SEHNR and CDR2 FQNEAQ (reference sequence). The CDR3 runs 11 residues. V lost 3 bases to trimming and J lost 11 bases, with 10 bases between them. The CDR3 region is CASSLGQAAFF. The CDR3 bases are TGTGCCAGCAGCTTGGGGCAGGCCGCTTTCTTT.

This chain connects TRBV6-5 to TRBJ2-7; 8 positions match TRBD1. After removal of 0 bases from V and 9 bases from J, the junction contained 10 bases not matched to a gene. The CDR3 has 15 residues. Germline V gives CDR1 MNHEY, CDR2 SVGAGI. In nucleotides, the CDR3 is TGTGCCAGCAGTTACTCAGGACAGGGTCGTCAAGGGCAGTACTTC. It is translated as CASSYSGQGRQGQYF.

This clone was counted a few times. The chain couples TRBV7-2 to TRBJ1-3, with D uncertain. The CDR3 has 14 residues. CDR1 is SGHTA and CDR2 is FQGNSA in the germline V gene. Deletions cut 3 bases from V and 4 bases from J, with 10 bases between. The CDR3 loop reads CASSFKPGGNTIYF. The CDR3 coding sequence is TGTGCCAGCAGCTTTAAGCCGGGGGGAAACACCATATATTTT.

The gene calls are TRBV6-6 and TRBJ2-5; D is perhaps TRBD2 (5 bases). Germline V lookup: CDR1 MNHNY, CDR2 SVGAGI (reference sequence). V lost 7 bases and J lost 3, with 9 bases in between. The CDR3 extends over 12 amino acids. The CDR3 region is CASKGLKETQYF. The CDR3 DNA reads TGTGCCAGCAAAGGACTCAAAGAGACCCAGTACTTC.

The chain carries TRBV7-3 and TRBJ1-1; D gene uncertain. This CDR3 region has 13 residues. CDR1 and CDR2 from the germline V gene are SGHTA and FQGTGA. Trimming cost V 3 bases and J 1 base, with 6 bases left between them. CDR3 coding DNA: TGTGCCAGCAGCTTTGGCAAGAACACTGAAGCTTTCTTT. This translates into CASSFGKNTEAFF.

The rearrangement joins TRBV25-1 to TRBJ2-7, with 8 bases matching TRBD1. CDR3 size: 12 residues. V trimming: 8 bases; J trimming: 2 bases; junction bases outside the gene matches: 2. The germline V gene encodes CDR1 MGHDK and CDR2 SYGVNS. The CDR3 bases are TGTGCCAGCGGGGACAGGCCCTACGAGCAGTACTTC. Its translation is CASGDRPYEQYF.

The gene calls are TRBV7-6 and TRBJ1-1; 11 nucleotides line up with TRBD1. This CDR3 is built from 16 residues. The V and J ends lost 2 bases and 5 bases, in that order; junction bases with no gene match: 7. CDR1 is SGHVS, CDR2 FNYEAQ, per germline. CDR3: CASSLLPGTGGTEAFF. CDR3 DNA sequence: TGTGCCAGCAGCTTATTACCCGGGACAGGGGGAACTGAAGCTTTCTTT.